This T cell receptor beta chain emerged from a study of blood T cell repertoires in COVID-19. Generated by immunoSEQ multiplex PCR, the TCRdb table keeps only in-frame clones and is missing some. The table records 250,000 to 350,000 clones, about 81% of them present only once. A single count supports this clone. There are 12 residues in the CDR3. V lost 5 bases and J 4 bases, leaving 7 bases between the germline ends. The V gene is TRBV12-3 or TRBV12-4, the J gene TRBJ2-3; D not certain. Specimen: peripheral blood. This receptor was obtained from a human donor with COVID-19, enrolled during active disease. The donor label of this sample is uncertain. In nucleotides, the CDR3 is TGTGCCAGCAGTCGAGAGGCAGATACGCAGTATTTT. Encoded protein: CASSREADTQYF.